This T cell receptor beta chain was sequenced for a study of OX40 agonist ivuxolimab in advanced cancers. Clones were sequenced by immunoSEQ multiplex PCR, and TCRdb holds only the in-frame ones, with some missing. The data contain some 30,000 clones, 60% to 75% of them seen just once; the ten biggest clones take up 9.5% to 15%. This CDR3 contains 16 residues. The V gene lost 2 bases and the J gene lost 5 bases, with 13 bases spanning the gap. Per germline, CDR1 KGHSH and CDR2 LQKENI. This sample comprised CD4+ or CD8+ T cells sorted from blood, obtained in a trial of the OX40 agonist ivuxolimab. J is TRBJ1-6 and V is TRBV18, with unresolved D. This TCR derives from an adult with an advanced solid tumor such as melanoma, head and neck, liver or kidney cancer. CDR3 residues: CASSPFSLSNNSPLHF. Written as DNA, the CDR3 is TGTGCCAGCTCACCATTTTCTCTTTCTAATAATTCACCCCTCCACTTT.